A selection of T cell receptor beta chains follows, all from one sample in a study of tumor-infiltrating lymphocytes in oesophageal squamous cell carcinoma. TCRdb redid the calling of the PCR reads with MiXCR, one entry per CDR3 protein. The sample gives over 9,500 distinct CDR3 sequences, around 50% of which show up once; around 25% is in the top ten. Source material: esophageal tumor tissue. The receptors come from a male donor with esophageal squamous cell carcinoma. Both conserved end residues are part of each CDR3. D genes are given only for firm matches. Clone size appears in some rows only: once, few, many, or a class for an expanded clone.

v_gene	d_gene	abundance	j_gene	CDR3nt	CDR3aa
TRBV6-2/TRBV6-3	TRBD2	-	TRBJ2-3	TGTGCCAGCAGTGAGGAAGAGGGAGGGGCAGATACGCAGTATTTT	CASSEEEGGADTQYF
TRBV7-3	-	-	TRBJ2-4	TGTGCCAGCAGCTCCCAACCGGGACTAAACATTCAGTACTTC	CASSSQPGLNIQYF
TRBV7-9	TRBD2	many	TRBJ2-1	TGTGCCAGCAGCTCCTCATTAGCGGGAGATGCCTACAATGAGCAGTTCTTC	CASSSSLAGDAYNEQFF
TRBV4-1	TRBD2	-	TRBJ2-3	TGCGCCAGCAGGAGAAACCGGGCTAGCGGGAGGGTAGGAGATACGCAGTATTTT	CASRRNRASGRVGDTQYF
TRBV28	TRBD1	-	TRBJ2-7	TGTGCCAGCAGACAGGGGACGAGGAACGAGCAGTACTTC	CASRQGTRNEQYF
TRBV7-9	-	-	TRBJ2-1	TGTGCCAGCAGCTGCCCCAGGGGACGTTGGGTGTTCTACAATGAGCAGTTCTTC	CASSCPRGRWVFYNEQFF
TRBV5-6	TRBD2	-	TRBJ2-7	TGTGTCAGCAGCACGGGGACTAGCGGCTACGAGCAGTACTTC	CVSSTGTSGYEQYF
TRBV7-3	-	-	TRBJ1-1	TGTGCCAGCAGCTTAAGAGGGGACACTGAAGCTTTCTTT	CASSLRGDTEAFF
TRBV7-9	-	-	TRBJ1-2	TGTGCCAGCAGCTTCTCGACTGACTATGGCTACACCTTC	CASSFSTDYGYTF
TRBV12-3/TRBV12-4	-	few	TRBJ2-1	TGTGCCAGCAGTTGGGCTAGCGTGTACAATGAGCAGTTCTTC	CASSWASVYNEQFF
TRBV7-2	-	-	TRBJ2-1	TGTGCCAGCAGCTTAGGTCGGGAACGGTCCTACGAGCAGTTCTTC	CASSLGRERSYEQFF
TRBV2	-	-	TRBJ2-5	TGTGCCAGCAGTGACCCTAGGACCCCGAGGGGGGAGACCCAGTACTTC	CASSDPRTPRGETQYF
TRBV7-4	TRBD2	once	TRBJ2-7	TGTGCCAGCAGCTCAGCGGGAAACTACAATGAGCAGTACTTC	CASSSAGNYNEQYF
TRBV6-6	-	-	TRBJ2-1	TGTGCCAGCAGTTACTCCTTGCCTGAATCCTACAATGAGCAGTTCTTC	CASSYSLPESYNEQFF
TRBV7-2	TRBD1	-	TRBJ2-7	TGTGCCAGCAGCCGGGGACAGACCTACGAGCAGTACTTC	CASSRGQTYEQYF
TRBV7-3	-	-	TRBJ2-7	TGTGCCAGCAGCAAACAGGGAGGGCCCTACGAGCAGTACTTC	CASSKQGGPYEQYF
TRBV7-3	TRBD1	-	TRBJ2-5	TGTGCCAGCAGCTTCCTTGGACAGGGGAGTGAGACCCAGTACTTC	CASSFLGQGSETQYF
TRBV11-1	TRBD2	-	TRBJ2-7	TGTGCCAGCAGCTTACCGGGACTAGACCGCCCCTACGAGCAGTACTTC	CASSLPGLDRPYEQYF
TRBV19	-	few	TRBJ1-5	TGTGCCAGTAGTATGTGGGGCAATCAGCCCCAGCATTTT	CASSMWGNQPQHF
TRBV7-2	TRBD1	-	TRBJ2-7	TGTGCCAGCAGCATACCGGGACAGGACTTTTACGAGCAGTACTTC	CASSIPGQDFYEQYF
TRBV23-1	TRBD1	many	TRBJ2-3	TGCGCCAGGGGAGCCAGGGGGAGAGATACGCAGTATTTT	CARGARGRDTQYF
TRBV7-6	-	few	TRBJ2-1	TGTGCCAGCAGCTTACCGTACAATGAGCAGTTCTTC	CASSLPYNEQFF
TRBV28	-	many	TRBJ2-1	TGTGCCAGCAGTTCCGGCCGGAGAAATGAGCAGTTCTTC	CASSSGRRNEQFF
TRBV7-6	-	-	TRBJ1-1	TGTGCCAGCAGCTTGGGCTTCGGGAACACTGAAGCTTTCTTT	CASSLGFGNTEAFF
TRBV6-6	TRBD1	once	TRBJ2-5	TGTGCCAGCAGTTACGCGACAGGGTACGAAGAGACCCAGTACTTC	CASSYATGYEETQYF
TRBV7-6	-	-	TRBJ2-1	TGTGCCAGCAGTCGAGGGCAAAGGGGTGAGCAGTTCTTC	CASSRGQRGEQFF
TRBV6-8	TRBD2	-	TRBJ2-7	TGTGCCAGCAGTTACTCTAGCGGGAGCTCCTACGAGCAGTACTTC	CASSYSSGSSYEQYF
TRBV7-8	-	few	TRBJ2-6	TGTGCCAGCAGTATCAGACAGTGGCCAGCAGGGGCCAACGTCCTGACTTTC	CASSIRQWPAGANVLTF
TRBV18	TRBD1	many	TRBJ2-1	TGTGCCAGCTCACGAGGTGCGACAGGGCCATACAATGAGCAGTTCTTC	CASSRGATGPYNEQFF
TRBV28	-	-	TRBJ2-4	TGTGCCAGCAGTTTCGGTCTCCGCGGGGCCAAAAACATTCAGTACTTC	CASSFGLRGAKNIQYF
TRBV7-2	-	-	TRBJ1-4	TGTGCCAGCAGCCGAGGACAGTTTAATGAAAAACTGTTTTTT	CASSRGQFNEKLFF
TRBV7-3	-	once	TRBJ2-7	TGTGCCCACCGAGGGGGACCGCACTCCTACGAGCAGTACTTC	CAHRGGPHSYEQYF
TRBV24-1	-	-	TRBJ2-7	TGTGCCACCAGTGACCCCGGAGCGGCTGTCTACGAGCAGTACTTC	CATSDPGAAVYEQYF
TRBV7-2	TRBD2	-	TRBJ2-5	TGTGCCAGCAGCTTAGGCAGCGGGAGTTCGGAGACCCAGTACTTC	CASSLGSGSSETQYF
TRBV12-3/TRBV12-4	-	-	TRBJ1-1	TGTGCCAGCAGTTTTTCTATGAACACTGAAGCTTTCTTT	CASSFSMNTEAFF
TRBV12-3/TRBV12-4	TRBD1	once	TRBJ2-1	TGTGCCAGCAGTCCCCCGGGACAGGATCTATACAATGAGCAGTTCTTC	CASSPPGQDLYNEQFF
TRBV11-2	-	-	TRBJ2-1	TGTGCCAGCAGCTTAGTTCCGGGAGTTTCCTGCAATGAGCAGTTCTTC	CASSLVPGVSCNEQFF
TRBV7-6	TRBD2	few	TRBJ2-3	TGTGCCAGCAGCTTAGAACCGGGACTACAGACTACGCAGTATTTT	CASSLEPGLQTTQYF
TRBV7-6	TRBD2	-	TRBJ2-5	TGTGCCAGCAGCTTAGTAGCGGGGGGTGTGGAGACCCAGTACTTC	CASSLVAGGVETQYF
TRBV7-2	TRBD1	-	TRBJ2-1	TGTGCCAGCAGCCGGGACAGGGTCAATGAGCAGTTCTTC	CASSRDRVNEQFF
TRBV7-2	TRBD1	-	TRBJ2-5	TGTGCCAGCAGCTTAGGTGCCAGGGGGTCAGAGACCCAGTACTTC	CASSLGARGSETQYF
TRBV12-3/TRBV12-4	TRBD2	-	TRBJ2-7	TGTGCCAGCAGGCAGGGACTAGCGGGAGGCTACGAGCAGTACTTC	CASRQGLAGGYEQYF
TRBV6-4	TRBD1	many	TRBJ2-3	TGTGCCAGCAGTCTTACAGGGGCAGAGGCAGATACGCAGTATTTT	CASSLTGAEADTQYF
TRBV7-9	TRBD1	few	TRBJ2-1	TGTGCCAGCAGCTCAATTATCGGACAGGGGGGTATCAATGAGCAGTTCTTC	CASSSIIGQGGINEQFF
TRBV6-8	TRBD2	-	TRBJ2-7	TGTGCCAGCAGACCAACTAGCGGGAGAATCGGCGAGCAGTACTTC	CASRPTSGRIGEQYF
TRBV7-7	TRBD1	once	TRBJ1-5	TGTGCCAGCAGCTCCGGACAGGGGAAAAATCAGCCCCAGCATTTT	CASSSGQGKNQPQHF
TRBV7-9	-	-	TRBJ2-5	TGTGCCAGCAGCCAAGTGGGGGCCCAAGAGACCCAGTACTTC	CASSQVGAQETQYF
TRBV7-2	-	few	TRBJ2-1	TGTGCCAGCAGCTTAGATCTTGGCTATTACAATGAGCAGTTCTTC	CASSLDLGYYNEQFF
TRBV6-6	TRBD1	-	TRBJ2-1	TGTGCCAGCAGTTACGCGGACAGGGGTCGAGGGAATGAGCAGTTCTTC	CASSYADRGRGNEQFF
TRBV7-9	-	-	TRBJ1-1	TGTGCCAGCAGCTCCGTTGGGGACACTGAAGCTTTCTTT	CASSSVGDTEAFF
TRBV2	-	few	TRBJ1-2	TGTGCCAGCAGTATAGGGGTTCGGCCCCTGTCGACCTTC	CASSIGVRPLSTF
TRBV7-4	TRBD1	-	TRBJ2-5	TGTGCCAGCAGCCAAGGGACAGCACAAGAGACCCAGTACTTC	CASSQGTAQETQYF
TRBV7-9	TRBD1	-	TRBJ2-7	TGTGCCAGCAGCTTAGGGACAGGGAGCCACGAGCAGTACTTC	CASSLGTGSHEQYF
TRBV12-3/TRBV12-4	-	few	TRBJ2-5	TGTGCCAGCAGTTGGGCTAGCGTGTACAATGAGCAGTACTTC	CASSWASVYNEQYF
TRBV6-8	TRBD2	-	TRBJ2-3	TGTGCCAGCAGTTACGAATCGGCTAGCGGGATAACTAGCACAGATACGCAGTATTTT	CASSYESASGITSTDTQYF
TRBV30	TRBD2	-	TRBJ2-7	TGTGCCTGGAGCGGGACTAGCGGTAGGAGCTCCTACGAGCAGTACTTC	CAWSGTSGRSSYEQYF